This T cell receptor beta chain was captured in a study of blood T cell repertoires in COVID-19. Trimming removed 9 bases at V and 1 base at J, with 18 bases between. The germline gives CDR1 LNHDA, CDR2 SQIVND (reference sequence). CDR3 length: 16 residues. This clone was counted a single time. Under the authors' procedure: Amplifying reference gene primers gave estimates of nucleated cell counts. The assay was immunoSEQ multiplex PCR, and TCRdb's table has in-frame clones only and misses some. That table furnishes V, J and clone size, whereas the DNA furnished D and trimming. Among some 270,000 clones listed, approximately 91% were seen once.

This receptor was obtained from a man in his fifties with acute or convalescent COVID-19. Sequencing was performed on peripheral blood. The chain combines TRBV19 with TRBJ1-4; D is unclear. CDR3 nucleotide sequence: TGTGCCAGCTCGATTAGGGTACGGGGAACTAATGAAAAACTGTTTTTT. Amino acids: CASSIRVRGTNEKLFF.